This TCR beta chain came from a study of blood T cell repertoires in COVID-19. Germline V gene lookup returns CDR1 MNHEY and CDR2 SMNVEV (reference sequence). V lost 3 bases, J lost 9 bases, and 18 bases lay in between. The CDR3 covers 16 residues. This clone was picked up a small number of times. Authors' data handling: Amplification of reference gene primers was used by the study to estimate nucleated cell counts. TCRdb keeps only in-frame clones here, not all; method: immunoSEQ multiplex PCR. From that table come the V and J calls and clone size; the DNA was used to work out D and trimming. In the table there are some 40,000 clones, 69% of which are singletons.

This sequence was found in a man aged 80 or over with acute or convalescent COVID-19. The sequenced sample consisted of peripheral blood. The gene calls are TRBV27 and TRBJ1-6; TRBD1 is a possible D gene (6 bases). The CDR3 nucleotides read TGTGCCAGCAGTTTTCCCCGGGGGGGCAGGCTTTCACCCCTCCACTTT. Translating it yields CASSFPRGGRLSPLHF.